This record looks at one TCR beta chain sequence and its context. What it binds is unknown. At one end, the junction sequence differs from germline, possibly due to a read error. Generated by immunoSEQ multiplex PCR, the TCRdb table keeps only in-frame clones and is missing some. The data contain over a million clones, 70% to 80% of them singletons. The data stem from a study of shared clonotypes between healthy human individuals. Overall study findings and caveats: A reduction in generation probabilities was seen for non-shared clonotypes relative to those shared by all four donors. Memory subsets generally showed smaller estimated richness than naive subsets did.

In the CD4+ fraction, cells were divided into CD45RA+ naive and CD45RA-negative memory subsets. The sequence was obtained from a man between 18 and 29 years old in good health. Some clones in this sample may be carry-over from other donors' samples. Sequenced input: memory CD4+ T cells from PBMCs. The subset was: CD45RA-negative fraction.

The CDR3 bases are TGTGCCAGCAGGATCGGACAGGTGAGCAATCAGACCCAGCATTTT. Translation: CASRIGQVSNQTQHF. The chain carries TRBV2 and TRBJ1-5, with 7 bases matching TRBD1. Germline V gene data show CDR1 as SNHLY and CDR2 as FYNNEI. The length of the CDR3 is 15 residues. The full variable domain, in which reference TRBV2 and TRBJ1-5 provide the parts outside the CDR3, is EPEVTQTPSHQVTQMGQEVILRCVPISNHLYFYWYRQILGQKVEFLVSFYNNEISEKSEIFDDQFSVERPDGSNFTLKIRSTKLEDSAMYFCASRIGQVSNQTQHFGDGTRLSIL.